This entry describes one TCR beta chain. This clonotype was counted only a few times. The antigen this receptor binds is unknown. Nothing much larger sits one base from this clone, and base qualities are not available. This record comes from a study of T cell repertoires in cytomegalovirus infection (dated by TCRdb to the late 2010s). Looking at the study overall: Because public TCR beta signatures pointed to carriage of CMV infection together with the matching HLA type, the HLA type of each donor mattered for the analysis. The study at large found these results: The ex vivo response was dominated by HLA-C-restricted CMV-specific TCR beta clonotypes, which also provided the single most frequent clonotype in two of eight donors. Cumulative frequency of public TCR beta family members discriminated carriers of CMV infection plus the relevant HLA type in this cohort and an independent roughly 350-donor cohort.

TCRdb records Illumina HiSeq 1500 as the sequencer. TCRdb took the public reads, trimmed them with fastp at Q25, ran MiXCR for clone calling and kept in-frame beta chains. Rows with one shared CDR3 protein collapse into an entry with the most common genes and DNA. For this sample there are approximately 750,000 distinct CDR3 sequences; 35% to 45% appear just once. Around 3% of the sample lies in the top ten. V gives up 6 bases and J gives up 4 bases, and the segment between their germline ends measures 21 bases. The CDR3, cysteine through phenylalanine, is 17 amino acids long. The kept DNA is CDR3 alone, 51 bases in frame from the first base.

The sequence came from a human donor in good health (CMV status not recorded). Some clones in this sample may be carry-over from other donors' samples. Material for sequencing was PBMCs. Recombination connected TRBV12-3 or TRBV12-4 to TRBJ2-2; the D gene is perhaps TRBD1, from 6 matching bases. The CDR3 reads as follows: CASSQTGPGPFTGELFF. The DNA is as follows: TGTGCCAGCAGCCAGACAGGCCCCGGCCCGTTCACCGGGGAGCTGTTTTTT.